This TCR beta chain was captured by sequencing in a study of blood T cells in healthy people across ages. PCR was performed a second time for about 7 to 11 cycles using a sample-barcoded 5' primer and a J-beta primer mix. TCRdb re-derived calls from the 5' RACE reads in MiXCR, one entry per CDR3 protein. The top ten hold roughly 13% of the sample, which has roughly 900,000 distinct CDR3 sequences, about 48% seen once. The CDR3 extends over 13 amino acids. V was cut by 2 bases and J by 15 bases, with 17 bases left in between. Specimen: blood. This receptor was taken from a young man in good health. The chain employs TRBV12-3 or TRBV12-4 and TRBJ2-4; perhaps TRBD2 as D (5 bases). CDR3 amino acids: CASSLYASPSPYF. CDR3 nucleotides: TGTGCCAGCAGTTTATATGCTAGCCCTAGTCCGTACTTC.